This TCR beta chain was documented in a study of blood T cells in healthy people across ages. Study details: Per every two T cells, about one barcoded beta molecule was captured by template switching. Study-wide findings and caveats: Percentage of naive T cells showed a strong correlation with TCR beta diversity.

Through a sample-barcoded 5' primer and a J-beta primer mix, a second PCR was run for roughly 7 to 11 cycles. The template-switch adaptor was a 5' adaptor with 12 random nucleotides. It tagged each cDNA molecule. MiXCR was run by TCRdb on the 5' RACE reads, yielding one entry per CDR3 protein. The sample records roughly 700,000 distinct CDR3 sequences, 45% to 50% being singletons. On this clonotype: Its antigen is as yet unknown.

V gave up 3 bases and J gave up 4 bases, with 13 bases separating them. Germline assignment: CDR1 SGHTA and CDR2 FQGNSA. There are 15 residues in the CDR3. The sequence was obtained from a woman between 55 and 75 years old in good health. Sequencing was carried out using blood. This chain links TRBV7-2 with TRBJ2-1, with D possibly being TRBD1 (5 bases). CDR3 DNA: TGTGCCAGCAGCTTTCCAGGGATACTATACAATGAGCAGTTCTTC. It codes for CASSFPGILYNEQFF.